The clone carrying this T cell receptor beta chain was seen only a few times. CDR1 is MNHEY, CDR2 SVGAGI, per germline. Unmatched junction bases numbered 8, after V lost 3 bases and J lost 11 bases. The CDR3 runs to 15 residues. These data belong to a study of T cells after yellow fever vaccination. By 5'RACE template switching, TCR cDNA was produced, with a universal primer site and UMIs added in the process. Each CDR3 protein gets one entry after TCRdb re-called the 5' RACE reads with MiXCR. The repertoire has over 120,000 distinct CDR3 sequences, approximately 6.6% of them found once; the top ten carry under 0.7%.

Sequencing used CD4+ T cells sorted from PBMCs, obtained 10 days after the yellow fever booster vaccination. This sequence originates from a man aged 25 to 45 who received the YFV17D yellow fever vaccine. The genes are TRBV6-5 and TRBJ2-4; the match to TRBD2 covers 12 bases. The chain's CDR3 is CASSYQTSGSSVQYF. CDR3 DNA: TGTGCCAGCAGTTATCAGACTAGCGGGAGTAGCGTTCAGTACTTC.